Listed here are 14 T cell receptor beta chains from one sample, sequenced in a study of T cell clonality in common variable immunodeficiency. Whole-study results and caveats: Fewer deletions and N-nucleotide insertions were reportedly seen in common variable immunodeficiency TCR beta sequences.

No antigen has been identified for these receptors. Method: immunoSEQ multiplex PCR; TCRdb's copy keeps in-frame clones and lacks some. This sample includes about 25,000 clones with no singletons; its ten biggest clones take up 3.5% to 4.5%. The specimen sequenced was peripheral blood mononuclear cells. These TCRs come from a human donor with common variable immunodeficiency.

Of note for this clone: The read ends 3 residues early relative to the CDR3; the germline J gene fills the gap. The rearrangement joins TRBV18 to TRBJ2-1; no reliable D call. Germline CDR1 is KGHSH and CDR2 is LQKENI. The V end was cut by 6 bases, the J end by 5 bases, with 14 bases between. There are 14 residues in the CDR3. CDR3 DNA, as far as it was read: TGTGCCAGCTCGATCAGTCTAGGAAACAATGAG. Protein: CASSISLGNNE. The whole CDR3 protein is CASSISLGNNEQFF.

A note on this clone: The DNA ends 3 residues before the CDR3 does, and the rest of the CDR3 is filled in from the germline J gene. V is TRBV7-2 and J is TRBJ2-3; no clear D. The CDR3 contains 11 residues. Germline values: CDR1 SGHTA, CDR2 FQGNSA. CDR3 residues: CASSFLGTQYF. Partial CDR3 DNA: TGTGCCAGCAGCTTCCTAGGCACG.

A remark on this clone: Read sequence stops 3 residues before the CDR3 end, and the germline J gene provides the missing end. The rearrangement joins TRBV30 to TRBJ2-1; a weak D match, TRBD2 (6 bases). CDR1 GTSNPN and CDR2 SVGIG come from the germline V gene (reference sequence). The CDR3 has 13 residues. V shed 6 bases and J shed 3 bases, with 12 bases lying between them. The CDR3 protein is CACIRDFYNEQFF. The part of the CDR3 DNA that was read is TGTGCCTGTATCCGGGACTTCTACAATGAG.

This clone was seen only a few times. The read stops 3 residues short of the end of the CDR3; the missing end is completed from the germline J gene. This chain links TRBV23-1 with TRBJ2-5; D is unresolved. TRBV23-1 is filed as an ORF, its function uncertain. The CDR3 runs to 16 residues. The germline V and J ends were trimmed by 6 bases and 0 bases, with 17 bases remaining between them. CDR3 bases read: TGCGCCAGCAGCTTACAAGGAGACTGGTACCAAGAGACC. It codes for CASSLQGDWYQET. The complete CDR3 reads CASSLQGDWYQETQYF.

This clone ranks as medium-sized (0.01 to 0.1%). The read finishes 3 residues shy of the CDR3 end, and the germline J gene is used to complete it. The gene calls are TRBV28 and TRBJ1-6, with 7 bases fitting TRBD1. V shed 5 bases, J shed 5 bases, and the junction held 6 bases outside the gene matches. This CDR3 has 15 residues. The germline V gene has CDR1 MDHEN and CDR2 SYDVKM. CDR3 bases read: TGTGCCAGCAGTATGGACAGGCGTAATAATTCACCC. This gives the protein CASSMDRRNNSP. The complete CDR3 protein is CASSMDRRNNSPLHF.

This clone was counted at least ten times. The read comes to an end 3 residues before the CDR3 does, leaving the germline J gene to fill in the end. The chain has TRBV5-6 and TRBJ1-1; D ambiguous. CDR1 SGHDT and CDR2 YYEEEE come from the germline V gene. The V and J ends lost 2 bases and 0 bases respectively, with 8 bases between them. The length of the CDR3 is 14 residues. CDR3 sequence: CASSFGSLNTEAFF. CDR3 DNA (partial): TGTGCCAGCAGCTTTGGCAGTTTGAACACTGAA.

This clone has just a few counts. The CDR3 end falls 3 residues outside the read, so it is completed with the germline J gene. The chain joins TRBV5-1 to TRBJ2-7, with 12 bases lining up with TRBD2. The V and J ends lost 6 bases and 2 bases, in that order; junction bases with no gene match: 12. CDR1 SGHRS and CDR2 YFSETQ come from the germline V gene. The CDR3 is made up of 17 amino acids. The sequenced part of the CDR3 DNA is TGCGCCAGCACCTACTCGACTAGCGGGAGAGCTGCCTACGAG. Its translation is CASTYSTSGRAAYE. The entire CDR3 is CASTYSTSGRAAYEQYF. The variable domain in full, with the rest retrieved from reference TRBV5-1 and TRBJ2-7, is KAGVTQTPRYLIKTRGQQVTLSCSPISGHRSVSWYQQTPGQGLQFLFEYFSETQRNKGNFPGRFSGRQFSNSRSEMNVSTLELGDSALYLCASTYSTSGRAAYEQYFGPGTRLTVT.

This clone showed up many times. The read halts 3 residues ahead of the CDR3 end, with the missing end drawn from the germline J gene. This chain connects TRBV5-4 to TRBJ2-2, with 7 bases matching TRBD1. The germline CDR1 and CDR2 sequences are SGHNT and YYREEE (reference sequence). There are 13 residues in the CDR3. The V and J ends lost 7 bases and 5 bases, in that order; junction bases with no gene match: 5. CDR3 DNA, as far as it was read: TGTGCCAGCCAGGACAGGTGGACCGGGGAG. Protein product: CASQDRWTGE. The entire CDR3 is CASQDRWTGELFF.

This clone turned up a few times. The sequenced part of the CDR3 DNA is TGTGCCTGGAGTGTACAAATAGCGGGATCCCAAGAGACC. It translates to CAWSVQIAGSQET. The CDR3, in full, reads CAWSVQIAGSQETQYF. V and J are TRBV30 and TRBJ2-5; the match to TRBD2 covers 8 bases. The sequence runs out 3 residues before the end of the CDR3; the remainder is reconstructed from the germline J gene. Trimming cost V 0 bases and J 1 base; bases outside gene matches: 7. The CDR3 is made up of 16 amino acids. CDR1 and CDR2 from the germline V gene are GTSNPN and SVGIG (reference sequence).

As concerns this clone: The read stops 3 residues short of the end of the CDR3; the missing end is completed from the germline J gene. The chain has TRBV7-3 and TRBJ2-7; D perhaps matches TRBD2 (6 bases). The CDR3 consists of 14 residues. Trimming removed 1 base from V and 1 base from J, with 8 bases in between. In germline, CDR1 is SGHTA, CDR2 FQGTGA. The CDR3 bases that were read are TGTGCCAGCAGCTTAAATGGGGGGTCCTACGAG. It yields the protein CASSLNGGSYE. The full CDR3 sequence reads CASSLNGGSYEQYF.

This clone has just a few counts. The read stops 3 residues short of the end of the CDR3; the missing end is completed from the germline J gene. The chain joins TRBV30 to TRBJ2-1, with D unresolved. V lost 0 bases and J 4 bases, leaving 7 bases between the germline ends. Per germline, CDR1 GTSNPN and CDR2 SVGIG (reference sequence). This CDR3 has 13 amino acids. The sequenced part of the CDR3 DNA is TGTGCCTGGAGTGTACAGCATTACAATGAG. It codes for CAWSVQHYNE. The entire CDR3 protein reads CAWSVQHYNEQFF. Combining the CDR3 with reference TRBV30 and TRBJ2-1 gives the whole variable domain SQTIHQWPATLVQPVGSPLSLECTVEGTSNPNLYWYRQAAGRGLQLLFYSVGIGQISSEVPQNLSASRPQDRQFILSSKKLLLSDSGFYLCAWSVQHYNEQFFGPGTRLTVL.

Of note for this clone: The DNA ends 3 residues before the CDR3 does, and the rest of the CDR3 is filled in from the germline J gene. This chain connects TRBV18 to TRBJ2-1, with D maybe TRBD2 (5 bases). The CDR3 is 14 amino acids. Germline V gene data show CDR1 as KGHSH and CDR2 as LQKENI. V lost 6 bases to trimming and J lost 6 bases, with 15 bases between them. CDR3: CASSPRVDSNEQFF. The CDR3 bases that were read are TGTGCCAGCTCCCCGCGGGTTGATAGCAATGAG.

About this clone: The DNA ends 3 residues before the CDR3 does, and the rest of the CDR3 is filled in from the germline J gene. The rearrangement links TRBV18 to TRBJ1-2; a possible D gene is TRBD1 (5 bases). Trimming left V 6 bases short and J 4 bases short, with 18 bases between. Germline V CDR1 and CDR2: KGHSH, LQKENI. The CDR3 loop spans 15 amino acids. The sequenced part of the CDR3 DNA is TGTGCCAGCTCTCCAGTCGTGGACAACTCCTATGGC. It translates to CASSPVVDNSYG. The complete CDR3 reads CASSPVVDNSYGYTF.

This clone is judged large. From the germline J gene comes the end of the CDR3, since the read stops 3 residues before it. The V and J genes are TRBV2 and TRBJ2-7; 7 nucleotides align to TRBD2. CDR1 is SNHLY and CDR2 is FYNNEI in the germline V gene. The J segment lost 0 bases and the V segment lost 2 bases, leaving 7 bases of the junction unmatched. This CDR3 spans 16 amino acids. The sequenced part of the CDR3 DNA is TGTGCCAGCAGTGAACCGTGGCTAGCGGCCTCCTACGAG. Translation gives CASSEPWLAASYE. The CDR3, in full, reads CASSEPWLAASYEQYF.